The 13 T cell receptor beta chains listed next were all sequenced from one sample in a study of blood T cell repertoires in COVID-19. TCRdb's copy holds only in-frame clones and misses some; the assay was immunoSEQ multiplex PCR. The sample records 110,000 to 150,000 clones, 76% being singletons. The sample was peripheral blood. The origin of the receptors is a man between 60 and 70 years old with acute or convalescent COVID-19.

V usage is TRBV10-3 and J usage is TRBJ2-6; 10 bases are shared with TRBD1. This CDR3 has 18 residues. Per the germline V gene, CDR1 is ENHRY and CDR2 is SYGVKD. With 8 bases clipped from V and 1 base from J, the junction kept 11 bases outside the gene matches. The CDR3 DNA is TGTGCCATCGGGGGGACAGGGGAGCAGCGGTCTGGGGCCAACGTCCTGACTTTC. Residues: CAIGGTGEQRSGANVLTF.

V usage is TRBV6-4 and J usage is TRBJ2-1, with TRBD2 matching 13 bases. CDR1 is MRHNA, CDR2 SNTAGT, per germline. The length of the CDR3 is 14 residues. V trimming: 7 bases; J trimming: 7 bases; junction bases outside the gene matches: 4. CDR3 sequence: CASKLAGGGNEQFF. DNA for the CDR3: TGTGCCAGCAAACTAGCGGGAGGGGGTAATGAGCAGTTCTTC.

The chain carries TRBV4-2 and TRBJ1-1; D remains ambiguous. The CDR3 length is 16 residues. CDR1 and CDR2 (germline): LGHNA, YNFKEQ. V dropped 0 bases and J dropped 0 bases, with 11 bases sitting between them. CDR3 sequence reads: CASSQDLAAMNTEAFF. The CDR3 DNA is TGTGCCAGCAGCCAAGATCTCGCAGCGATGAACACTGAAGCTTTCTTT.

J is TRBJ2-3 and V is TRBV29-1; 10 bases fit TRBD2. This CDR3 is 16 amino acids long. The junction had 8 bases not matched to a gene; V was cut back by 3 bases and J by 2 bases. Germline CDR1 reads SQVTM; CDR2 reads ANQGSEA. CDR3 DNA: TGCAGCGTTGACTTAGGGCTAGCGGGAGACACAGATACGCAGTATTTT. Its protein product is CSVDLGLAGDTDTQYF.

This clone appeared a single time. The chain couples TRBV27 to TRBJ1-2; 9 nucleotides agree with TRBD1. Per germline, CDR1 MNHEY and CDR2 SMNVEV (reference sequence). Trimming removed 5 bases from V and 4 bases from J; junction bases left unmatched: 14. The CDR3 loop spans 17 amino acids. For the CDR3, the DNA is TGTGCCAGCAGTCCGGGACAGGGACTAATGGGTGGCTATGGCTACACCTTC. Amino acid sequence: CASSPGQGLMGGYGYTF.

This clone has just a few counts. The CDR3 region has the DNA TGTGCCAGCATCAGGGATAGCAATCAGCCCCAGCATTTT. Its translation is CASIRDSNQPQHF. The chain uses TRBV2 and TRBJ1-5, with D perhaps TRBD1 (5 bases). The CDR3 consists of 13 residues. Trimming took off 7 bases at V and 0 bases at J, with 7 bases between the two ends. Per the germline V gene, CDR1 is SNHLY and CDR2 is FYNNEI.

V and J are TRBV3-1 (or the pseudogene TRBV3-2) and TRBJ2-6; 7 nucleotides agree with TRBD2. CDR3 length equals 15 residues. CDR1 and CDR2 from the germline V gene are LGHDT and YNNKEL (reference sequence). The V and J ends lost 1 base and 3 bases, in that order; junction bases with no gene match: 0. The chain's CDR3 is CASSQAGGGANVLTF. Here the CDR3 DNA reads TGTGCCAGCAGCCAAGCGGGAGGTGGGGCCAACGTCCTGACTTTC.

This clone was observed a single time. The CDR3 DNA sequence: TGTGCCAGCAGTTGGTCAACAGGGAGTTTTAGCAATCAGCCCCAGCATTTT. It specifies CASSWSTGSFSNQPQHF. The gene calls are TRBV28 and TRBJ1-5, with D perhaps matching TRBD1 (6 bases). Per the germline V gene, CDR1 is MDHEN and CDR2 is SYDVKM. This CDR3 has 17 residues. V lost 4 bases, J lost 0 bases, and 16 bases lay in between.

The J gene is TRBJ1-4, the V gene TRBV4-1; no definite D call. Trimming removed 5 bases from V and 0 bases from J, with 10 bases in between. CDR3 length: 15 residues. Germline V gives CDR1 MGHRA, CDR2 YSYEKL. CDR3 nucleotides: TGCGCCAGCAGCAACCTATATGCAACTAATGAAAAACTGTTTTTT. Translating gives CASSNLYATNEKLFF.

The chain is built from TRBV28 and TRBJ2-7; possible D gene TRBD1, 7 bases. From germline, CDR1 is MDHEN and CDR2 SYDVKM. The germline V and J ends were trimmed by 2 bases and 13 bases, with 15 bases remaining between them. CDR3 size: 12 residues. Written as DNA, the CDR3 is TGTGCCAGCAGTTTAAGGGGCAGGGGGGTATACTTC. Encoded protein: CASSLRGRGVYF.

The rearrangement links TRBV6-1 to TRBJ2-2; 13 bases are shared with TRBD2. Per the germline V gene, CDR1 is MNHNS and CDR2 is SASEGT. This CDR3 is built from 20 residues. Germline trimming cut 2 bases from V and 5 bases from J; bases unmatched to any gene: 14. In DNA, the CDR3 is TGTGCCAGCAGTGAAACGCTACCGGGACTAGCGGGAAGGGGAACCGGGGAGCTGTTTTTT. Translation gives CASSETLPGLAGRGTGELFF.

The rearrangement uses TRBV5-1 and TRBJ1-2; D might be TRBD1 (6 bases). Germline V gene lookup returns CDR1 SGHRS and CDR2 YFSETQ. The CDR3 is 15 residues long. The V end lost 1 base, the J end lost 2 bases, and 12 bases lay between the germline ends. CDR3 sequence (DNA): TGCGCCAGCAGCTTGCCGGGGGGCGGAAACTATGGCTACACCTTC. Translation: CASSLPGGGNYGYTF.

The chain links TRBV19 to TRBJ1-5, with 9 bases lining up with TRBD1. With V trimmed by 5 bases and J by 6 bases, 11 bases remained unmatched. The length of the CDR3 is 16 residues. CDR1 LNHDA and CDR2 SQIVND come from the germline V gene (reference sequence). This chain's CDR3 is CASSATQGAISQPQHF. In DNA form, the CDR3 reads TGTGCCAGTAGTGCCACACAGGGGGCTATAAGTCAGCCCCAGCATTTT.